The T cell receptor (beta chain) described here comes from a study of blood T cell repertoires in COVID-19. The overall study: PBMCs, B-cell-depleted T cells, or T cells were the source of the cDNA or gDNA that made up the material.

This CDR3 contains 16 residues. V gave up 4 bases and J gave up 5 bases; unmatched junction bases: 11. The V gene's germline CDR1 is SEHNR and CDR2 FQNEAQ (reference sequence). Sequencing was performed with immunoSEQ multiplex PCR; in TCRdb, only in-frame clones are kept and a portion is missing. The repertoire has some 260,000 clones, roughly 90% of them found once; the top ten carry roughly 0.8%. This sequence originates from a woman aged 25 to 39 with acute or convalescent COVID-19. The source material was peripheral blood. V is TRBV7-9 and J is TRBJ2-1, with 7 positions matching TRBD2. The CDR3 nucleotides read TGTGCCAGCAGCTATTTCCAGGGAGGGGTCAACAATGAGCAGTTCTTC. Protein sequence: CASSYFQGGVNNEQFF.